The clone carrying this TCR beta chain was seen more than once but under ten times. The antigen is unknown. Unique molecular identifiers were used to barcode this TCRbeta library. TCRdb itself ran the PCR reads through MiXCR, one entry per CDR3 protein. The top ten hold roughly 5% of the sample, which has fewer than 1 million distinct CDR3 sequences, 15% to 20% seen once. The sample belongs to a study of T-cell reconstitution after alpha-beta-depleted transplantation in children. Study-level points and caveats: High day-60 TCRbeta diversity in some patients came from surviving recipient T cells and thymic progenitors. T-cell counts and diversity were attributed mostly to newly produced T cells one year after transplant. About two months after transplant, alpha-beta T cells reportedly came from several hundred expanded graft clones.

CDR1 and CDR2 from the germline V gene are KGHSH and LQKENI. The CDR3 spans 16 residues. The germline V and J ends were trimmed by 6 bases and 2 bases, with 18 bases remaining between them. The chain employs TRBV18 and TRBJ2-3; D remains ambiguous. The sequence came from a male patient younger than 18 who had a stem cell transplant for acute lymphoblastic leukemia, so the T cells may come from the graft donor. The source material was PBMCs, mostly from graft donor cells, sampled 360 days after TCRalphabeta/CD19-depleted stem cell transplant. CDR3 sequence: CASSPRLPGPTDTQYF. Written as DNA, the CDR3 is TGTGCCAGCTCCCCCAGATTACCGGGCCCCACAGATACGCAGTATTTT.